A selection of T cell receptor beta chains follows, all from one sample in a study of blood T cell repertoires in COVID-19. Only in-frame clones appear in the TCRdb table, and some are missing; sequencing was by immunoSEQ multiplex PCR. Of over 200,000 clones in the sample, roughly 80% were seen once. The sequencing input was peripheral blood. Receptors were obtained from a woman of 80 years or more with active or convalescent COVID-19. Each CDR3 is given with its conserved first and last residue. Fields, in order: D gene, J gene, V gene, CDR3 length, clone size, CDR3 DNA, CDR3 protein. D genes are given only for firm matches. Clone size is not always given. Where it is, it says once, few, many or a class for expanded clones.

.	TRBJ1-2	TRBV19	13	.	TGTGCCAGTAATTATCAGGGGACCTATGGCTACACCTTC	CASNYQGTYGYTF
.	TRBJ2-5	TRBV5-4	13	few	TGTGCCAGCAGCTTGCGCGTTGAAGAGACCCAGTACTTC	CASSLRVEETQYF
.	TRBJ2-5	TRBV3-1/TRBV3-2	13	.	TGTGCCAGCAGCCAAGGTATCCAAGAGACCCAGTACTTC	CASSQGIQETQYF
.	TRBJ2-7	TRBV4-1	13	.	TGCGCCAGCAGCCAACAAGACATCTACGAGCAGTACTTC	CASSQQDIYEQYF
.	TRBJ1-5	TRBV11-2	13	.	TGTGCCAGCAGCTTAGCCGGCAATCAGCCCCAGCATTTT	CASSLAGNQPQHF
TRBD1	TRBJ2-3	TRBV7-2	15	.	TGTGCCAGCAGCTTAGTTGGGGGACAGCCCTTGTCCCAGTATTTT	CASSLVGGQPLSQYF
.	TRBJ1-1	TRBV19	16	few	TGTGCCAGTAGTATCCTTATGCGGGGGCGCGGGACTGAAGCTTTCTTT	CASSILMRGRGTEAFF
.	TRBJ1-5	TRBV12-5	15	.	TGTGCTAGTGGTTTGTCCAGGGGAGTCAATCAGCCCCAGCATTTT	CASGLSRGVNQPQHF
TRBD2	TRBJ2-7	TRBV18	15	.	TGTGCCAGCTCACCACCGGGACTAGCCCCCTACGAGCAGTACTTC	CASSPPGLAPYEQYF
.	TRBJ2-5	TRBV19	15	.	TGTGCCAGTAGTATAGGGAGCGCCTCCTGGGAGACCCAGTACTTC	CASSIGSASWETQYF
.	TRBJ1-1	TRBV5-1	14	.	TGCGCCAGCAGCTTGCTTTCCGGCAGGGCTGAAGCTTTCTTT	CASSLLSGRAEAFF
.	TRBJ2-1	TRBV7-8	12	.	TGTGCCAGCAGCTTAGTTGGGCTAGAGCAGTTCTTC	CASSLVGLEQFF
.	TRBJ1-2	TRBV28	15	.	TGTGCCAGCAGTACGGGGACGGCGGGGGGCTATGGCTACACCTTC	CASSTGTAGGYGYTF
TRBD2	TRBJ2-1	TRBV3-1/TRBV3-2	12	.	TGTGCCAGCAGCCGACTAGCCGATGAGCAGTTCTTC	CASSRLADEQFF
.	TRBJ2-3	TRBV9	18	.	TGTGCCAGCAGCCCTGGGCAGAGGTCCCGGTGGACTTCAGATACGCAGTATTTT	CASSPGQRSRWTSDTQYF
TRBD2	TRBJ2-1	TRBV18	15	.	TGTGCCAGCTCACCCTCCCTGGCGGGGGAGAATGAGCAGTTCTTC	CASSPSLAGENEQFF
TRBD2	TRBJ2-1	TRBV15	14	.	TGTGCCACCAGCAAGCGGGAGGGAGGTAATGAGCAGTTCTTC	CATSKREGGNEQFF
TRBD1	TRBJ2-7	TRBV11-2	17	.	TGTGCCAGCAGCTTAGTGATCGGACAGGCGGTAATCTACGAGCAGTACTTC	CASSLVIGQAVIYEQYF
TRBD1	TRBJ1-5	TRBV18	16	.	TGTGCCAGCTCACCACAGGGGGCGACTATCAATCAGCCCCAGCATTTT	CASSPQGATINQPQHF
TRBD1	TRBJ1-2	TRBV11-3	16	.	TGTGCCAGCAGCTTAGACATGACAGGGGGCGCGAATGGCTACACCTTC	CASSLDMTGGANGYTF
.	TRBJ2-1	TRBV11-3	16	.	TGTGCCAGCAGCTTAGATAGTAGCAGCTCCTACAATGAGCAGTTCTTC	CASSLDSSSSYNEQFF
.	TRBJ1-3	TRBV9	15	.	TGTGCCAGCAGCGTAGGGACAGACTCTGGAAACACCATATATTTT	CASSVGTDSGNTIYF
.	TRBJ1-2	TRBV4-1	15	.	TGCGCCAGCAGCCAAGATCCAGGAGGGATCTATGGCTACACCTTC	CASSQDPGGIYGYTF
TRBD1	TRBJ1-2	TRBV6-2/TRBV6-3	14	once	TGTGCCAGCAGCAGGGACAGGATGTACTATGGCTACACCTTC	CASSRDRMYYGYTF
TRBD1	TRBJ2-1	TRBV9	15	.	TGTGCCAGCAGCTTCGGACAGGGGAGCAACAATGAGCAGTTCTTC	CASSFGQGSNNEQFF
TRBD1	TRBJ1-2	TRBV19	16	once	TGTGCCAGTAGTATAACGTGGGGACAGGCCAACTATGGCTACACCTTC	CASSITWGQANYGYTF
.	TRBJ2-7	TRBV15	13	.	TGTGCCACCAGCCCGGACAGACCCTACGAGCAGTACTTC	CATSPDRPYEQYF
TRBD1	TRBJ1-1	TRBV20-1	11	.	TGCAGTCCAGACAGGGGGCGGGAAGCTTTCTTT	CSPDRGREAFF
.	TRBJ1-4	TRBV7-2	15	.	TGTGCCAGCAGTTCTTGGCGGCCTTATAATGAAAAACTGTTTTTT	CASSSWRPYNEKLFF
.	TRBJ2-1	TRBV14	18	few	TGTGCCAGCAGCCAAGATTCTCACAGACCCTTTGCCTACAATGAGCAGTTCTTC	CASSQDSHRPFAYNEQFF
.	TRBJ2-3	TRBV27	14	.	TGTGCCAGCGAAACCGGGACTAGCACAGATACGCAGTATTTT	CASETGTSTDTQYF
.	TRBJ1-1	TRBV7-2	13	.	TGTGCCAGCAGCTTAAAGGGAGTTACTGAAGCTTTCTTT	CASSLKGVTEAFF
TRBD1	TRBJ2-7	TRBV3-1/TRBV3-2	15	.	TGTGCCAGCAGCCAACGGTCTCAGGGGGCCTACGAGCAGTACTTC	CASSQRSQGAYEQYF
TRBD2	TRBJ2-3	TRBV9	16	few	TGTGCCAGCAGCTCCTTAATAGCGGGGGCCGCAGATACGCAGTATTTT	CASSSLIAGAADTQYF
.	TRBJ2-4	TRBV7-9	14	.	TGTGCCAGCAGCTTAGGTGCGACCAAAAACATTCAGTACTTC	CASSLGATKNIQYF
.	TRBJ2-3	TRBV27	15	.	TGTGCCAGCCCCATGGGCCGGCAGTGGACAGATACGCAGTATTTT	CASPMGRQWTDTQYF
.	TRBJ1-1	TRBV10-3	14	.	TGTGTCATCAGTGGTCCGACGGGAAACACTGAAGCTTTCTTT	CVISGPTGNTEAFF
TRBD2	TRBJ2-5	TRBV6-2/TRBV6-3	17	.	TGTGCCAGCAGTTACCAAGCGGGGGGGCGATTTGAAGAGACCCAGTACTTC	CASSYQAGGRFEETQYF